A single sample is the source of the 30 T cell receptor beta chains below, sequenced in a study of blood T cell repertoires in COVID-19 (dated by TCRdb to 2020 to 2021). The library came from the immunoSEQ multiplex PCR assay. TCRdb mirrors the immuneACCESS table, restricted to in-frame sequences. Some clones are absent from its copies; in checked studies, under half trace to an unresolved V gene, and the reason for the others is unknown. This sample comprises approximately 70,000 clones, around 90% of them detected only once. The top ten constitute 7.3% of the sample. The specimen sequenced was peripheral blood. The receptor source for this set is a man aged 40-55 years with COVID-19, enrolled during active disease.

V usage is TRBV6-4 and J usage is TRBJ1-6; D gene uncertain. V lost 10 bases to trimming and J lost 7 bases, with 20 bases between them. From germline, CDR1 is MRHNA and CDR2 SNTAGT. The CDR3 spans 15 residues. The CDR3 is CAIQELSYGNSPLHF. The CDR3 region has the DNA TGTGCCATCCAGGAACTTTCCTACGGCAATTCACCCCTCCACTTT.

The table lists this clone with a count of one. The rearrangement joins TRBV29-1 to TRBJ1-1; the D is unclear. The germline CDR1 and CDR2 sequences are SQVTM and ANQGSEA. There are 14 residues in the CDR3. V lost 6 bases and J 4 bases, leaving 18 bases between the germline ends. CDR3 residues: CSVLRMGGSTEAFF. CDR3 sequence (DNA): TGCAGCGTCCTCAGGATGGGAGGGAGCACTGAAGCTTTCTTT.

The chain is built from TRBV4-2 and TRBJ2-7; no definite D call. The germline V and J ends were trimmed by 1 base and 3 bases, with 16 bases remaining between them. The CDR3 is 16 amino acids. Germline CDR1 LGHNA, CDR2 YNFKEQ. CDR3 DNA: TGTGCCAGCAGCCAAGGCGATCGCACCCAGGTCTACGAGCAGTACTTC. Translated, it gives CASSQGDRTQVYEQYF.

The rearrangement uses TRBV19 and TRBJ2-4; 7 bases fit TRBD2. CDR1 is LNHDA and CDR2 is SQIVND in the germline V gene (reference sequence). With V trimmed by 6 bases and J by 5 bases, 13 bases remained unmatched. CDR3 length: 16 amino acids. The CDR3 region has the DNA TGTGCCAGTAGCTACTCGATGGGTGCGGGGGAAAACATTCAGTACTTC. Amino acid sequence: CASSYSMGAGENIQYF.

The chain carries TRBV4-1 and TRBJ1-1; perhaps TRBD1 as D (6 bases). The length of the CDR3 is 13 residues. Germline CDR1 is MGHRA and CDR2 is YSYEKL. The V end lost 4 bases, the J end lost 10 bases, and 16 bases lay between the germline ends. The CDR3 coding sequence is TGCGCCAGCAGCCCGGAGGTAGGGGGTCGAGCTTTCTTT. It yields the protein CASSPEVGGRAFF.

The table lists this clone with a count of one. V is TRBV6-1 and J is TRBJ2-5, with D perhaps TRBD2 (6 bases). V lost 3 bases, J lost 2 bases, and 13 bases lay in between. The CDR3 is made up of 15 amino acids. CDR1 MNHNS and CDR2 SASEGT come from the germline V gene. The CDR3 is CASSEGGAIQETQYF. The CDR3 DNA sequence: TGTGCCAGCAGTGAGGGCGGGGCAATTCAAGAGACCCAGTACTTC.

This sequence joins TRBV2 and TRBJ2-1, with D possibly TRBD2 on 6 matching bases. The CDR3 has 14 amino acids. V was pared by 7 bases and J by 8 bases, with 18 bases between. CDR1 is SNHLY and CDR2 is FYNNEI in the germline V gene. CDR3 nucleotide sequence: TGTGCCAGCAAATCGGGACTCCCTAGAGATGAGCAGTTCTTC. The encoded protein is CASKSGLPRDEQFF.

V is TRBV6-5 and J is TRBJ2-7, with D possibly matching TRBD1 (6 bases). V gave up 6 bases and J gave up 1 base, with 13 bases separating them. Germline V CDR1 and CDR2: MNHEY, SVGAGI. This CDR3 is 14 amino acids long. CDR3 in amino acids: CASRRTVSSYEQYF. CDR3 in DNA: TGTGCCAGCAGAAGGACAGTGTCGTCCTACGAGCAGTACTTC.

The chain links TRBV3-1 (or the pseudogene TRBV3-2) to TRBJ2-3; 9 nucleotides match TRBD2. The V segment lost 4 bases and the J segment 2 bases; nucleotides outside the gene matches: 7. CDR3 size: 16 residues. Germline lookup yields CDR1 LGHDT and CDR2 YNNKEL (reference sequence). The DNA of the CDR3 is TGTGCCAGCAGCCGCCGCCTAGCGGGGCTCACAGATACGCAGTATTTT. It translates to CASSRRLAGLTDTQYF.

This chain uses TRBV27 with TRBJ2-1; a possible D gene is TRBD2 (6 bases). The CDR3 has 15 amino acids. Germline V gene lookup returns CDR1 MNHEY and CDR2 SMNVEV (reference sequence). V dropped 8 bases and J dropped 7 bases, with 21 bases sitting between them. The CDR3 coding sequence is TGTGCCAGCGGACATCCAGGAGGGTTTGGGAATGAGCAGTTCTTC. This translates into CASGHPGGFGNEQFF.

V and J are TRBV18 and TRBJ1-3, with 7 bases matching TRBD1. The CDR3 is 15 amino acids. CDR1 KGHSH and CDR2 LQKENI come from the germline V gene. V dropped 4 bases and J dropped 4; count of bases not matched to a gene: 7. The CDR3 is CASSLGQAQGNTIYF. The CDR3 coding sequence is TGTGCCAGCTCACTCGGACAGGCTCAAGGAAACACCATATATTTT.

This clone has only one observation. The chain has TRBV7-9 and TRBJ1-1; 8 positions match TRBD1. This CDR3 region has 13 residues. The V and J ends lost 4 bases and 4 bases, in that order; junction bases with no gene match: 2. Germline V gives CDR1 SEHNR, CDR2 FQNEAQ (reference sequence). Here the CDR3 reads CASSSGQATEAFF. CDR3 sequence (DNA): TGTGCCAGCAGCTCGGGACAGGCCACTGAAGCTTTCTTT.

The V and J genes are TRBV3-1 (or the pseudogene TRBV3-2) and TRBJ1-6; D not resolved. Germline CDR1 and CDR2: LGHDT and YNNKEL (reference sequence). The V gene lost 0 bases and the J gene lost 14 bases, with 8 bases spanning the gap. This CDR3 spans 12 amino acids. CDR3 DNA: TGTGCCAGCAGCCAAGATACACGGGCCCTCCACTTT. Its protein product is CASSQDTRALHF.

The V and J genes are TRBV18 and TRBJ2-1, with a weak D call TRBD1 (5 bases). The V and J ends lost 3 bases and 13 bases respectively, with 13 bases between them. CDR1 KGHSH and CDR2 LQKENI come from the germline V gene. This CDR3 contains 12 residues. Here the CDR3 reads CASSPQRGRQFF. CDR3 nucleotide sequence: TGTGCCAGCTCACCCCAAAGGGGAAGACAGTTCTTC.

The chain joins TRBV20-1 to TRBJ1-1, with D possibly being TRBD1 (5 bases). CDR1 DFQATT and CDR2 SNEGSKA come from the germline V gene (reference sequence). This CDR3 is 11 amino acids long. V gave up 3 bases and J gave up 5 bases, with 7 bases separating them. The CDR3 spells CSARGGTEAFF. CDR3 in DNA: TGCAGTGCTAGGGGGGGAACTGAAGCTTTCTTT.

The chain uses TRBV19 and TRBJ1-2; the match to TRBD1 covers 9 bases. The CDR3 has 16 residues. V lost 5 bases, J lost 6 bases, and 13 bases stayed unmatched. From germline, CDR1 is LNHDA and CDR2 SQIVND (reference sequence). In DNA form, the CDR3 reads TGTGCCAGTAGTCTCAATTCCGCGGGACAGGGAAATGGCTACACCTTC. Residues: CASSLNSAGQGNGYTF.

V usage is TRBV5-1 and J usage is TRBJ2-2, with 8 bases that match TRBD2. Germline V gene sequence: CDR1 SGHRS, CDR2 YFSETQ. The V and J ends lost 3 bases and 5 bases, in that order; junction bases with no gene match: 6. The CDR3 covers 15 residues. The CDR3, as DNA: TGCGCCAGCAGCTCACGAGGACTAGCTACCGGGGAGCTGTTTTTT. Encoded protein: CASSSRGLATGELFF. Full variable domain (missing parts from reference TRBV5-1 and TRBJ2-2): KAGVTQTPRYLIKTRGQQVTLSCSPISGHRSVSWYQQTPGQGLQFLFEYFSETQRNKGNFPGRFSGRQFSNSRSEMNVSTLELGDSALYLCASSSRGLATGELFFGEGSRLTVL.

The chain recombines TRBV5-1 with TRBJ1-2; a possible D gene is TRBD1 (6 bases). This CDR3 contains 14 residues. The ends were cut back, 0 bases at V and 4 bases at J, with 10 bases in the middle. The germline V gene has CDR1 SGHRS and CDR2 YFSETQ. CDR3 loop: CASSLDRGGYGYTF. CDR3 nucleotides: TGCGCCAGCAGCTTGGATAGGGGGGGCTATGGCTACACCTTC.

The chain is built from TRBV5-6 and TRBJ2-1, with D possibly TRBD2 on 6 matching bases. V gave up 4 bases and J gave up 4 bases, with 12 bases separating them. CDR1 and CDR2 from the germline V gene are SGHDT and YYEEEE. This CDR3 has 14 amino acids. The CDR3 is CASSDGTFYNEQFF. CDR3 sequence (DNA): TGTGCCAGCAGCGATGGGACTTTTTACAATGAGCAGTTCTTC.

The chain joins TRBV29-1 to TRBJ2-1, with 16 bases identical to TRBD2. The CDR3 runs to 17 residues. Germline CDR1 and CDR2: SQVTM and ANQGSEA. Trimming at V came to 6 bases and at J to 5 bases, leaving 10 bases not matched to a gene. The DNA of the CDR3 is TGCAGCGTCCTTCCGGGACTAGCGGGGGGGCAAGACAATGAGCAGTTCTTC. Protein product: CSVLPGLAGGQDNEQFF.

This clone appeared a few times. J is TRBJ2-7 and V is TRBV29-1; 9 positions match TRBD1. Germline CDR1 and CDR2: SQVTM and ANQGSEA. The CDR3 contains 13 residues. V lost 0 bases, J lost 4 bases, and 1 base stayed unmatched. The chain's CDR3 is CSVEDGQGYEQYF. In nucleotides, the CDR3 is TGCAGCGTTGAAGATGGACAGGGGTACGAGCAGTACTTC.

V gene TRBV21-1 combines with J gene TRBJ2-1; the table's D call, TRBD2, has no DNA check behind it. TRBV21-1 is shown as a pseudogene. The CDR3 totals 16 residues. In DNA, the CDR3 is TGTGCCAGCAGCAAACTTGAGGCGGGGGGGCCTCCTGAGCAGTTCTTC. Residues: CASSKLEAGGPPEQFF.

CDR3 sequence reads: CASSSADTSGANVLTF. For the CDR3, the DNA is TGTGCCAGCAGCTCCGCCGACACCTCTGGGGCCAACGTCCTGACTTTC. The V call is TRBV28, the J call TRBJ2-6, with D unresolved. The length of the CDR3 is 16 residues. V lost 6 bases, J lost 0 bases, and 12 bases lay in between. Germline CDR1 reads MDHEN; CDR2 reads SYDVKM.

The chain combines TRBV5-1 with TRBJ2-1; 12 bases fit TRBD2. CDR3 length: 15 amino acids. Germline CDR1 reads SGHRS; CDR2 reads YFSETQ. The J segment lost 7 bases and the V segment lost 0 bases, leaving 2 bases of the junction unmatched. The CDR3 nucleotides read TGCGCCAGCAGCTTGGGACTAGCGGGGGTAAATGAGCAGTTCTTC. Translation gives CASSLGLAGVNEQFF.

The CDR3 DNA reads TGTGCCAGCTCAGCACAACTACCGGGACAGGGGGCGTCTAATGAAAAACTGTTTTTT. Protein product: CASSAQLPGQGASNEKLFF. The chain joins TRBV18 to TRBJ1-4; 12 positions agree with TRBD1. Germline V gene sequence: CDR1 KGHSH, CDR2 LQKENI. The CDR3 has 19 amino acids. Unmatched junction bases numbered 13, after V lost 5 bases and J lost 3 bases.

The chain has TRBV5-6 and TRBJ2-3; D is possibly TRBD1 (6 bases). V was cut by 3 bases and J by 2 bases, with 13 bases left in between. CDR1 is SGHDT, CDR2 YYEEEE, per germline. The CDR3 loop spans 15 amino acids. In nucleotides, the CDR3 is TGTGCCAGCAGCTCGCAGGGGATTATCACAGATACGCAGTATTTT. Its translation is CASSSQGIITDTQYF.

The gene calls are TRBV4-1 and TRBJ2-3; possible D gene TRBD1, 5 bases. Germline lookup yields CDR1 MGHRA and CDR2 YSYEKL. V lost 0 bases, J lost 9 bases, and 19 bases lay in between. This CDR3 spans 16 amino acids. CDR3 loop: CASSQERLGVHRTQYF. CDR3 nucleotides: TGCGCCAGCAGCCAAGAGCGTCTGGGCGTTCACAGGACGCAGTATTTT.

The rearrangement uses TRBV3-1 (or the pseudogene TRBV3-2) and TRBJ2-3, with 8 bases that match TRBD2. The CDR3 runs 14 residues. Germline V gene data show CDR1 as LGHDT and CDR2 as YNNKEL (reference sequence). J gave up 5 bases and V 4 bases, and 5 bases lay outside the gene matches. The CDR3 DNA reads TGTGCCAGCAGCCCCGCGGGGGGTCAAGATACGCAGTATTTT. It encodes CASSPAGGQDTQYF.

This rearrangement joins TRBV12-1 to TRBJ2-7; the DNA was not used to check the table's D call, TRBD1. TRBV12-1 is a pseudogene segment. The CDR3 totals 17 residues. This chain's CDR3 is CASSPPIVTDISYEQYF. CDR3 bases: TGTGCCAGCAGCCCACCGATCGTAACAGATATTTCCTACGAGCAGTACTTC.

The CDR3, as DNA: TGTGCCAGCAGCCGTCGTGATGAGCAGTTCTTC. It codes for CASSRRDEQFF. The chain employs TRBV12-3 or TRBV12-4 and TRBJ2-1; D unclear. CDR3 length: 11 residues. Between the trimmed V and J ends, which lost 6 bases and 8 bases, there was a span of 8 bases.